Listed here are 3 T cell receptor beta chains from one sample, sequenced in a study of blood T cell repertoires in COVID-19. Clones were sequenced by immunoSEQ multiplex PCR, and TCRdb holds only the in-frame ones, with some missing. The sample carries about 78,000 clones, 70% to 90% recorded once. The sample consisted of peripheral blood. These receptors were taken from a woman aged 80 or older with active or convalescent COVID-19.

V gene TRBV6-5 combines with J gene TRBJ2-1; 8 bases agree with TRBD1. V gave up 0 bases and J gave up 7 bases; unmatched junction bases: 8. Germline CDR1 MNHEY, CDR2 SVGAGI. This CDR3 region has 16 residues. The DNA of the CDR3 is TGTGCCAGCAGTTACTCGCCAGGGGGCGCAAGGAATGAGCAGTTCTTC. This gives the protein CASSYSPGGARNEQFF.

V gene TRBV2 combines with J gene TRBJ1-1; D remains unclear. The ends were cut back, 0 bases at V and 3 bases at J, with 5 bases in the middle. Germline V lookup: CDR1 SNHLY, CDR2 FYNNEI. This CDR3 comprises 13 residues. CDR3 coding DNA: TGTGCCAGCAGTGAAGCGGCAGACACTGAAGCTTTCTTT. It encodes CASSEAADTEAFF.

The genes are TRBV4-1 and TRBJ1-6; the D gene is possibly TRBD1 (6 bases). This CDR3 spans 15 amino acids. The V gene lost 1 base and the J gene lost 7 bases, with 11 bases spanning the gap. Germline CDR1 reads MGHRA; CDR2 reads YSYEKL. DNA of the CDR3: TGCGCCAGCAGCCAAGTGGGGGCAGCCAATTCACCCCTCCACTTT. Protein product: CASSQVGAANSPLHF.